This entry features one T cell receptor (beta chain) sequence. These data originate in a study of blood T cell repertoires in COVID-19. Study background: Samples came from the United States, Italy and Spain, spanning acute and convalescent COVID-19.

Looked up from germline, CDR1 is SGDLS and CDR2 is YYNGEE. There are 14 residues in the CDR3. V gave up 0 bases and J gave up 3 bases, with 8 bases separating them. Method: immunoSEQ multiplex PCR; TCRdb's copy keeps in-frame clones and lacks some. Here the sample spans under 300,000 clones, more than 70% being singletons. The clonotype was recovered from a woman in her thirties or forties who had recovered from COVID-19. The chain links TRBV9 to TRBJ2-3; possibly TRBD1 for D (5 bases). The specimen sequenced was peripheral blood. The CDR3 nucleotides are TGTGCCAGCAGCGTAGATAGGGGTACAGATACGCAGTATTTT. This translates into CASSVDRGTDTQYF.